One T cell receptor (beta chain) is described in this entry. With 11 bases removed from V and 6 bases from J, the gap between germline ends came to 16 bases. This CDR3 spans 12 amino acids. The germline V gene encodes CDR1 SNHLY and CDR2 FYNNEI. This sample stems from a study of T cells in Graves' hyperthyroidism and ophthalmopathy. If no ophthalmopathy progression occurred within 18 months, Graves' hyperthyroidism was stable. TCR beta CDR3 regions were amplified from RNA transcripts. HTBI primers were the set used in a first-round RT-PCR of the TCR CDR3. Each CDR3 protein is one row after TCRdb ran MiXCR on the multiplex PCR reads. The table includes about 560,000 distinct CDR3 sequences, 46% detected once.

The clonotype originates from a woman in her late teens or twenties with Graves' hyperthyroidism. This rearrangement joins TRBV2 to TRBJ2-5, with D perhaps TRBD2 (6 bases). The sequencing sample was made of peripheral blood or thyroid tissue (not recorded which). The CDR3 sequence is CAGGYQSKTQYF. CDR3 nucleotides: TGTGCCGGGGGGTACCAATCTAAGACCCAGTACTTC.